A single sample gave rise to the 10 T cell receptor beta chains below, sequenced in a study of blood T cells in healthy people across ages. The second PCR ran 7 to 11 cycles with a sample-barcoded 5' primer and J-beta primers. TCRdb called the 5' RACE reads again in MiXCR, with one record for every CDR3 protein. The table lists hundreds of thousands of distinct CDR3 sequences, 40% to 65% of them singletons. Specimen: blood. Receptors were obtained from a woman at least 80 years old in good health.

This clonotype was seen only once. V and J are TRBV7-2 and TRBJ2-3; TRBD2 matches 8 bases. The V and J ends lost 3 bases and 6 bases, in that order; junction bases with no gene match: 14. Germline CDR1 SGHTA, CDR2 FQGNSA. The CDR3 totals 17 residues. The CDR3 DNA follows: TGTGCCAGCAGCTTTATTCCAGCGGGGGTTAACGCTGATACGCAGTATTTT. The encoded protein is CASSFIPAGVNADTQYF.

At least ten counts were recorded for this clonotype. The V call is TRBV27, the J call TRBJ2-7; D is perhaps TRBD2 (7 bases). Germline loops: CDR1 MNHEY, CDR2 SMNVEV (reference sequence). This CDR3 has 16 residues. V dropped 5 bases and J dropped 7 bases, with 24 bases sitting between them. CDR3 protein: CASSRVGGTPSVEQYF. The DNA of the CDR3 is TGTGCCAGCAGTAGGGTGGGGGGGACACCCTCAGTAGAGCAGTACTTC.

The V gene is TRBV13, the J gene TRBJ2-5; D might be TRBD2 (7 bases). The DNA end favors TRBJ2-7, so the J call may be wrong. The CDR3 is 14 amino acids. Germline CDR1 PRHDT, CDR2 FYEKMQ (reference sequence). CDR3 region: CASSIGGAVSEQYF. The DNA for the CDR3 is TGTGCCAGCAGTATAGGGGGGGCCGTTTCCGAGCAGTACTTC.

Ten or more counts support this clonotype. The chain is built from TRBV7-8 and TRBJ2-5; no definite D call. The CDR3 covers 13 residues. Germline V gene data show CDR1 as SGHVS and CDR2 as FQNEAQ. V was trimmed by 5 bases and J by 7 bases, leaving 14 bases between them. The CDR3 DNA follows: TGTGCCAGCAGCAACCCTTCCCCAGGGACCCAGTACTTC. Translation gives CASSNPSPGTQYF. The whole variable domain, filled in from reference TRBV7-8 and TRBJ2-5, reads GAGVSQSPRYKVAKRGQDVALRCDPISGHVSLFWYQQALGQGPEFLTYFQNEAQLDKSGLPSDRFFAERPEGSVSTLKIQRTQQEDSAVYLCASSNPSPGTQYFGPGTRLLVL.

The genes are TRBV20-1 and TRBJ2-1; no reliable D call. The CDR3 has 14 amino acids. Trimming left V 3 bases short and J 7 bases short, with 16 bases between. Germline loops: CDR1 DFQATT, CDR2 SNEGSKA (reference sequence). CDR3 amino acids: CSARGLLLANEQFF. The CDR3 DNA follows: TGCAGTGCTAGGGGCCTCCTATTAGCTAATGAGCAGTTCTTC.

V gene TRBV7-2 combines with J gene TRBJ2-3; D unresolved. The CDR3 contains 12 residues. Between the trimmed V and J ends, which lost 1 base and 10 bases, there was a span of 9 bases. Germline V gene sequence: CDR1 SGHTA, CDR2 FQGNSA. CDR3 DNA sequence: TGTGCCAGCAGCTTAGATTTGCCGGCGCAGTATTTT. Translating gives CASSLDLPAQYF.

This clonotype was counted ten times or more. CDR3 DNA: TGTGCCACAGCGGATCAAAGCACAGATACGCAGTATTTT. The encoded protein is CATADQSTDTQYF. The chain joins TRBV10-3 to TRBJ2-3, with D tentatively TRBD2 (5 bases). CDR1 and CDR2 from the germline V gene are ENHRY and SYGVKD. The CDR3 runs to 13 residues. Trimming shortened V by 10 bases and J by 0 bases, and 11 bases separated the two germline ends.

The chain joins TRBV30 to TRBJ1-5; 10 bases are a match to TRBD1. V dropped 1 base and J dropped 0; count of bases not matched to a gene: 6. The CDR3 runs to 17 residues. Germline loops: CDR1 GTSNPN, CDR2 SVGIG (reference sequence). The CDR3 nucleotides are TGTGCCTGGAGTGCAGACAGGGGGCGGAATAGCAATCAGCCCCAGCATTTT. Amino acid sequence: CAWSADRGRNSNQPQHF.

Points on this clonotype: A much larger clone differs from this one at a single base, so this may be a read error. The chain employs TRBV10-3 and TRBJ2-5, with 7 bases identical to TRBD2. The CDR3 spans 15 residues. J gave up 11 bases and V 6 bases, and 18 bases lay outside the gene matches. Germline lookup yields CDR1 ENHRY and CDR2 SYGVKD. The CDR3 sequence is CAIRESGLDNNEQYF. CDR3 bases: TGTGCCATCAGGGAATCCGGACTAGATAACAATGAGCAGTACTTC.

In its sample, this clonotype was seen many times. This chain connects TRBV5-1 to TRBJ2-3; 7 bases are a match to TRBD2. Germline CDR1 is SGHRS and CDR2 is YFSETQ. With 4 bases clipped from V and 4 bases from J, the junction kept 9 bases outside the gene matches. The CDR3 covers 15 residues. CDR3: CASSLWGGSPDTQYF. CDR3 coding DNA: TGCGCCAGCAGCCTTTGGGGGGGGAGTCCAGATACGCAGTATTTT.